The rows below give T cell receptor beta chains drawn from one sample of a study of graft-versus-host responses after intestinal transplantation. Libraries were prepared by immunoSEQ multiplex PCR; TCRdb keeps only in-frame clonotypes and omits some of them. The sample lists more than 85,000 clones, 85% to 95% occurring once. Their specific antigens are unknown. Sequenced here: unstimulated CD8+ T cells sorted from spleen or lymph node cells, sampled before transplant. Receptors were obtained from a human donor who was the organ donor for an intestinal transplant. The CDR3 runs from the conserved cysteine through the conserved F or W. A D gene is named only where the DNA matches it firmly. The listing skips clone size in some rows; elsewhere it reads once, few, many or a size class.

size	D	V	J	DNA	CDR3
NA	NA	TRBV19	TRBJ1-2	TGTGCCAGTGACGACACCCACTATGGCTACACCTTC	CASDDTHYGYTF
NA	TRBD2	TRBV18	TRBJ2-3	TGTGCCAGCTCACCATTGGGACTAGCGGGGGAAGCAGATACGCAGTATTTT	CASSPLGLAGEADTQYF
NA	NA	TRBV19	TRBJ2-1	TGTGCCAGTAGTATAGGGGAGAGTCCCTACAATGAGCAGTTCTTC	CASSIGESPYNEQFF
NA	NA	TRBV5-5	TRBJ2-2	TGTGCCAGCAGCTTGGCAGAAAGGGAGCTGTTTTTT	CASSLAERELFF
NA	NA	TRBV7-9	TRBJ2-2	TGTGCCAGCAGCTTCGGTTATGGGACAAATTGGGCCGGGGAGCTGTTTTTT	CASSFGYGTNWAGELFF
NA	TRBD2	TRBV5-1	TRBJ2-1	TGCGCCAGCCATAGCGGGGGAAGGGAGCAGTTCTTC	CASHSGGREQFF
NA	TRBD2	TRBV5-8	TRBJ2-2	TGTGCCAGCAACCGATGGAGGCGGGAGAGTGACACCGGGGAGCTGTTTTTT	CASNRWRRESDTGELFF
NA	NA	TRBV16	TRBJ2-5	TGTGCCAGCAGCCAATTTTTGCGAGGGGAGGTTCCACAAGAGACCCAGTACTTC	CASSQFLRGEVPQETQYF
NA	TRBD1	TRBV2	TRBJ2-7	TGTGCCAGCAGTTCCGGGACAGGGGCGTACGAGCAGTACTTC	CASSSGTGAYEQYF
NA	NA	TRBV10-2	TRBJ2-3	TGCGCCAGCAGTGATAAGGGGCTAGATAAGAGCACAGATACGCAGTATTTT	CASSDKGLDKSTDTQYF
NA	NA	TRBV6-5	TRBJ2-2	TGTGCCAGCAGTTACGACAACAGGGGGGGTACCGGGGAGCTGTTTTTT	CASSYDNRGGTGELFF
NA	NA	TRBV28	TRBJ2-7	TGTGCCAGCAGTCCAAACAGGTTTTTCTACGAGCAGTACTTC	CASSPNRFFYEQYF
once	NA	TRBV21-1	TRBJ2-5	TGTGCCAGCAGCGATGGGACTACCAAAGAGACCCAGTACTTC	CASSDGTTKETQYF
once	NA	TRBV27	TRBJ2-6	TGTGCCAGCAGTTTGTTCTCAACGGGAGAATCTGGGGCCAACGTCCTGACTTTC	CASSLFSTGESGANVLTF
NA	NA	TRBV25-1	TRBJ1-6	TGTGCCAGCAACAAACAGGGCTATAATTCACCCCTCCACTTT	CASNKQGYNSPLHF
NA	TRBD2	TRBV6-1	TRBJ2-2	TGTGCCAGCAGTGAGCTTTGGGCGGGAGTAACCGGGGAGCTGTTTTTT	CASSELWAGVTGELFF
NA	NA	TRBV28	TRBJ2-3	TGTGCCAGCAGGCCTAGCGTGGAGTCCACAGATACGCAGTATTTT	CASRPSVESTDTQYF
NA	NA	TRBV2	TRBJ2-7	TGTGCCAGCAAATTAGTATATGGGTACAGGGAAGGGGCCTACGAGCAGTACTTC	CASKLVYGYREGAYEQYF
NA	NA	TRBV2	TRBJ1-1	TGTGCCAGCGAAGCGGGCAGGGAAGCTTTCTTT	CASEAGREAFF
once	NA	TRBV6-5	TRBJ2-1	TGTGCCACCTTCCGGCAGGGCGAGGTCAATGAGCAGTTCTTC	CATFRQGEVNEQFF
NA	NA	TRBV1	TRBJ2-5	TGCACCAGCAGCCAGGGAAAAAGTCTAGCGAGGGAACTGGCAGAGACCCAGTACTTC	CTSSQGKSLARELAETQYF
NA	NA	TRBV5-1	TRBJ1-1	TGCGCCAGCAGCTTGGGTCAGGGGTACACTGAAGCTTTCTTT	CASSLGQGYTEAFF
NA	NA	TRBV5-4	TRBJ2-7	TGTGCCAGCAGCTTGGTACCTAGTAACGAGCAGTACTTC	CASSLVPSNEQYF
NA	NA	TRBV28	TRBJ2-7	TGTGCCAGCAGTTCCGCCTACGAGCAGTACTTC	CASSSAYEQYF
NA	TRBD2	TRBV15	TRBJ2-1	TGTGCCACCAGCAGATTAAGCGGGAGCTCCTACAATGAGCAGTTCTTC	CATSRLSGSSYNEQFF
NA	TRBD1	TRBV28	TRBJ2-3	TGTGCCAGCAGTGGGGTGGGGGTACAGGGGATCACAGATACGCAGTATTTT	CASSGVGVQGITDTQYF
once	NA	TRBV28	TRBJ2-7	TGTGCCACCCAGTCATACGGACTTCCAGGCTTATACGAGCAGTACTTC	CATQSYGLPGLYEQYF
NA	TRBD2	TRBV5-4	TRBJ2-3	TGTGCCAGCAGCTTGTTAGCGGGGGGCACAGATACGCAGTATTTT	CASSLLAGGTDTQYF
NA	TRBD2	TRBV11-2	TRBJ2-7	TGTGCCAGCAGCTTAGGGGCTAGCGGGAAAGCCGAGCAGTACTTC	CASSLGASGKAEQYF
NA	NA	TRBV4-2	TRBJ1-6	TGTGCCAGCAGCCAAGATCGGCAGGGAAGTAATTCACCCCCCCACTTT	CASSQDRQGSNSPPHF
once	TRBD2	TRBV2	TRBJ2-7	TGTGCCAGCAGTTCCCCCATATTACTAGCGGGAGGGCCCTTTGGGGCGGGCGAGCAGTACTTC	CASSSPILLAGGPFGAGEQYF
NA	TRBD1	TRBV15	TRBJ2-7	TGTGCCACCAGCAGCGACAGGGGGCCCTCCTACGAGCAGTACTTC	CATSSDRGPSYEQYF
NA	TRBD2	TRBV10-2	TRBJ2-1	TGCGCCAGCAGTGAGTTAACTAGCGGAAGGGGTGAGCAGTTCTTC	CASSELTSGRGEQFF
NA	NA	TRBV7-9	TRBJ1-1	TGTGCCAGCAGTTGGAGCGCTGAAGCTTTCTTT	CASSWSAEAFF
NA	NA	TRBV6-1	TRBJ2-3	TGTGCCAGCAGTGAATGGGTACGACAGACCACAGATACGCAGTATTTT	CASSEWVRQTTDTQYF
NA	NA	TRBV2	TRBJ1-3	TGTGCCAGCAGTGAAGCGCTTCTCCGGGGAGGGGGAAACACCATATATTTT	CASSEALLRGGGNTIYF
NA	TRBD1	TRBV5-4	TRBJ2-3	TGTGCCAGCAGCTTGCCAGGGGGCTTCACAGATACGCAGTATTTT	CASSLPGGFTDTQYF
NA	NA	TRBV7-9	TRBJ2-7	TGTGCCAGCAGCCCGTCGGACGGGGTGGCCTCCTACGAGCAGTACTTC	CASSPSDGVASYEQYF
NA	NA	TRBV5-4	TRBJ1-1	TGTGCCAGCAGCTGGGGAACAGGGACCGGGAACACTGAAGCTTTCTTT	CASSWGTGTGNTEAFF
NA	NA	TRBV28	TRBJ2-4	TGTGCCACCAACAGAGAGATAGCCAAAAACATTCAGTACTTC	CATNREIAKNIQYF
NA	NA	TRBV18	TRBJ2-2	TGTGCCAGCTCACCGGGAGGTTTCACCGGGGAGCTGTTTTTT	CASSPGGFTGELFF